The 3 T cell receptor beta chains below were found in one sample sequenced in a study of cytomegalovirus exposure and HLA in healthy donors. Vbeta (60) and Jbeta (13) primers were used in the PCR. The assay was immunoSEQ multiplex PCR, and TCRdb's table has in-frame clones only and misses some. The sample holds over 75,000 clones, over 65% seen once. Sequencing was carried out using PBMCs. Receptor source: a man aged 55 to 70 in good health and CMV-seropositive.

The CDR3: CASSERDRAYEQYF. In nucleotides, the CDR3 is TGCGCCAGCAGTGAGCGGGACAGGGCCTACGAGCAGTACTTC. The chain employs TRBV10-2 and TRBJ2-7, with 9 positions matching TRBD1. This CDR3 is built from 14 residues. V was pared by 2 bases and J by 2 bases, with 1 base of the junction left unmatched. The germline V gene has CDR1 WSHSY and CDR2 SAAADI.

The chain couples TRBV18 to TRBJ2-7; D possibly corresponds to TRBD2 (7 bases). The V end lost 11 bases, the J end lost 0 bases, and 17 bases lay between the germline ends. CDR1 and CDR2 from the germline V gene are KGHSH and LQKENI. CDR3 size: 14 residues. CDR3 sequence reads: CASTTGGLSYEQYF. CDR3 DNA sequence: TGTGCCTCCACTACGGGGGGCCTCTCCTACGAGCAGTACTTC. The variable domain in full, with the rest retrieved from reference TRBV18 and TRBJ2-7, is NAGVMQNPRHLVRRRGQEARLRCSPMKGHSHVYWYRQLPEEGLKFMVYLQKENIIDESGMPKERFSAEFPKEGPSILRIQQVVRGDSAAYFCASTTGGLSYEQYFGPGTRLTVT.

CDR3: CASSTSQGARTGELFF. Written as DNA, the CDR3 is TGTGCCAGTAGTACCTCGCAGGGGGCCAGGACCGGGGAGCTGTTTTTT. The V call is TRBV19, the J call TRBJ2-2; 8 bases map to TRBD1. V lost 4 bases to trimming and J lost 5 bases; unmatched junction nucleotides: 9. The length of the CDR3 is 16 residues. Germline CDR1 reads LNHDA; CDR2 reads SQIVND (reference sequence).